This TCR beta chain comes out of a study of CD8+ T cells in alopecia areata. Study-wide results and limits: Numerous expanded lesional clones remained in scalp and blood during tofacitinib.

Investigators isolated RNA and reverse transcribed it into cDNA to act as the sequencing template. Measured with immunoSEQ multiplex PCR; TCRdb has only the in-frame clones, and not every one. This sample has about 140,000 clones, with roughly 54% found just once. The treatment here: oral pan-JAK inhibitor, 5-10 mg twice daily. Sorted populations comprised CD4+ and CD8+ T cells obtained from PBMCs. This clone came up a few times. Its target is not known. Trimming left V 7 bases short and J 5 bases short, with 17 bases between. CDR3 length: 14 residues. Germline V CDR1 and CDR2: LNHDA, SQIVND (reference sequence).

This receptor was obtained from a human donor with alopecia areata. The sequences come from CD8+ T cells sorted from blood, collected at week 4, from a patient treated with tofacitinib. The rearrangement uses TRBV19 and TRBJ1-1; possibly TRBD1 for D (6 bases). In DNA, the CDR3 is TGTGCCAGTAATTCTCTCAGGGGCTGGACTGAAGCTTTCTTT. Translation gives CASNSLRGWTEAFF.